This T cell receptor (beta chain) was sequenced in a study of blood T cell repertoires in COVID-19. Overall study: The United States, Italy and Spain supplied acute and convalescent COVID-19 samples. The cDNA or gDNA used as material had been derived from T cells, B-cell-depleted T cells, or PBMCs.

CDR1 is MGHDK and CDR2 is SYGVNS in the germline V gene. The CDR3 runs 14 residues. With 8 bases clipped from V and 8 bases from J, the junction kept 12 bases outside the gene matches. The study drew participants aged about 18 to 90 years from fewer than 30 US areas. Researchers sorted participants into cohorts using their self-reported clinical history. Using immunoSEQ multiplex PCR, the repertoire was profiled, and TCRdb retains in-frame clones only, with some absent. Of roughly 260,000 clones in the sample, around 90% were seen once. This clonotype was sampled from a woman in her twenties or thirties with acute COVID-19. The chain joins TRBV25-1 to TRBJ1-2, with 9 bases identical to TRBD1. The sequenced sample was PBMCs or T cells enriched from blood (not recorded which). CDR3 residues: CASVPNRGRLGYTF. In nucleotides, the CDR3 is TGTGCCAGCGTACCAAACAGGGGGCGCCTCGGCTACACCTTC.